The TCR beta chain described here comes from a study of T cell repertoires in cytomegalovirus infection. Across the whole study: CMV infection and matching HLA type were both indicated by public TCR beta signatures.

The V end lost 8 bases, the J end lost 6 bases, and 19 bases lay between the germline ends. The CDR3 is made up of 15 amino acids. TCRdb independently ran MiXCR on the reads; one entry per CDR3 protein. The data show 600,000 to 800,000 distinct CDR3 sequences, 20% to 25% seen once. Study results and caveats: CMV-specific TCR beta clonotypes restricted by HLA-C dominated the ex vivo response.

A word on this clonotype: Antigen specificity is unknown.

The clonotype originates from a human donor in good health (CMV status not recorded). Some clones in this sample may be carry-over from other donors' samples. The sample taken for sequencing was CD8+ T cells from PBMCs. The J gene is TRBJ2-2, the V gene TRBV12-3 or TRBV12-4, with D maybe TRBD1 (6 bases). The CDR3, as DNA: TGTGCCAGCTTCCTTTCCGGGACATCGGCCGGGGAGCTGTTTTTT. Residues: CASFLSGTSAGELFF.